This T cell receptor beta chain originates from a study of cytomegalovirus exposure and HLA in healthy donors. General study results and limits: Later analysis identified a missense DCLRE1C variant that was linked to TCR beta V- and J-gene trimming. The listing of roughly 160 TCR beta chains classed them as cytomegalovirus-associated. In vitro assays verified that a few CMV-associated chains recognized CMV antigens specifically.

It was with 60 Vbeta and 13 Jbeta primers that the PCR ran. This table comes from immunoSEQ multiplex PCR, and its TCRdb copy is limited to in-frame clones, with some not included. Seen here are nearly 110,000 clones, approximately 80% observed once, and the top ten hold more than 1.5%. Concerning this clone itself: As yet, its antigen is unknown.

The material sequenced was PBMCs. This receptor was identified in a man between 50 and 59 years old in good health and CMV-seronegative.

The CDR3 DNA reads TGTGCCAGCAGCTACCCGGGACAGGGAAGCACAGATACGCAGTATTTT. Protein: CASSYPGQGSTDTQYF. The chain joins TRBV11-2 to TRBJ2-3; 9 bases line up with TRBD1. This CDR3 comprises 16 residues. Germline CDR1 SGHAT, CDR2 FQNNGV. After removal of 4 bases from V and 0 bases from J, the junction contained 5 bases not matched to a gene.